The next 23 T cell receptor beta chains were all read from a single sample in a study of CD8 T cells in Susac syndrome. Roughly 0.45 to 1 ug RNA was reverse transcribed with random hexamers. TCRdb reanalysed the immunoSEQ multiplex PCR reads using MiXCR and keeps one entry per CDR3 protein. The sample shows about 200,000 distinct CDR3 sequences, around nine tenths of them seen only once. Sequenced: CD8+ T cells from PBMCs. The receptors shown here come from a human donor with multiple sclerosis.

The gene calls are TRBV4-1 and TRBJ2-1; 8 bases align to TRBD2. J gave up 5 bases and V 4 bases, and 10 bases lay outside the gene matches. Germline V gene lookup returns CDR1 MGHRA and CDR2 YSYEKL. The CDR3 totals 16 residues. CDR3 in amino acids: CASSPGAGGRDNEQFF. The CDR3 nucleotides read TGCGCCAGCAGCCCTGGGGCGGGGGGCCGAGACAATGAGCAGTTCTTC.

V usage is TRBV3-1 and J usage is TRBJ2-1; 11 bases align to TRBD2. CDR1 is LGHDT and CDR2 is YNNKEL in the germline V gene (reference sequence). After removal of 0 bases from V and 7 bases from J, the junction contained 8 bases not matched to a gene. CDR3 length: 17 residues. The CDR3 DNA reads TGTGCCAGCAGCCAAGAAGTAGAGACTAGCGGGGTTAATGAGCAGTTCTTC. Protein product: CASSQEVETSGVNEQFF.

This chain connects TRBV7-9 to TRBJ1-2, with 9 bases identical to TRBD1. The V and J ends lost 5 bases and 5 bases, in that order; junction bases with no gene match: 12. Germline CDR1 and CDR2: SEHNR and FQNEAQ (reference sequence). The CDR3 runs 16 residues. CDR3 protein: CASSPGQGEGGYGYTF. The DNA of the CDR3 is TGTGCCAGCAGCCCGGGACAGGGAGAGGGAGGATATGGCTACACCTTC.

In nucleotides, the CDR3 is TGCAGCGTTGAATTCCCGACAGCCCCAGATACGCAGTATTTT. It yields the protein CSVEFPTAPDTQYF. The V call is TRBV29-1, the J call TRBJ2-3; TRBD1 is a possible D gene (5 bases). The CDR3 covers 14 residues. CDR1 and CDR2 from the germline V gene are SQVTM and ANQGSEA. V was shortened by 2 bases and J by 4 bases, with 13 bases between the two germline ends.

This chain links TRBV6-6 with TRBJ1-1; D not resolved. The CDR3 has 15 amino acids. Trimming shortened V by 2 bases and J by 4 bases, and 14 bases separated the two germline ends. Germline V gives CDR1 MNHNY, CDR2 SVGAGI (reference sequence). In nucleotides, the CDR3 is TGTGCCAGCAGTTACGTCCAACCGGGGAGCACTGAAGCTTTCTTT. Its protein product is CASSYVQPGSTEAFF.

About this clonotype: The junction and the germline gene differ at one end; a read error may be behind it. The chain couples TRBV5-1 to TRBJ2-1; possibly TRBD1 or TRBD2 for D (5 bases each). CDR1 and CDR2 (germline): SGHRS, YFSETQ. The CDR3 loop spans 15 amino acids. In DNA form, the CDR3 reads TGCGCCAGCACCTTGGCTGGGGGCTCCTACAATGAGCAGTTCTTC. Residues: CASTLAGGSYNEQFF.

This chain links TRBV14 with TRBJ1-1, with no clear D. V lost 1 base, J lost 3 bases, and 9 bases lay in between. Germline V gives CDR1 SGHDN, CDR2 FVKESK. The CDR3 covers 14 residues. As DNA, the CDR3 is TGTGCCAGCAGCCAAGGAGCGTGGGACACTGAAGCTTTCTTT. The encoded protein is CASSQGAWDTEAFF.

This chain connects TRBV11-2 to TRBJ2-3; 16 bases fit TRBD2. Germline CDR1 reads SGHAT; CDR2 reads FQNNGV. Trimming cost V 5 bases and J 0 bases; bases outside gene matches: 11. The CDR3 sequence is 20 residues long. The CDR3 loop reads CASSRPGGTSGRASTDTQYF. The CDR3 DNA sequence: TGTGCCAGCAGCCGACCGGGGGGGACTAGCGGGAGGGCTAGCACAGATACGCAGTATTTT.

The V call is TRBV27, the J call TRBJ2-1, with D perhaps TRBD2 (7 bases). The CDR3 covers 16 residues. V shed 4 bases and J shed 5 bases, with 18 bases lying between them. Germline CDR1 and CDR2: MNHEY and SMNVEV (reference sequence). This CDR3 reads CASSSLLGGGDNEQFF. CDR3 sequence (DNA): TGTGCCAGCAGTTCCCTCCTGGGGGGGGGCGACAATGAGCAGTTCTTC.

V and J are TRBV5-6 and TRBJ2-1; D could derive from TRBD1 or TRBD2 (5 bases each). The germline V and J ends were trimmed by 1 base and 5 bases, with 13 bases remaining between them. CDR1 and CDR2 (germline): SGHDT, YYEEEE. The CDR3 runs to 15 residues. The CDR3 here is CASSLPGRGDNEQFF. The CDR3 bases are TGTGCCAGCAGCTTGCCGGGACGGGGAGACAATGAGCAGTTCTTC.

J is TRBJ2-2 and V is TRBV7-6; D call uncertain. Looked up from germline, CDR1 is SGHVS and CDR2 is FNYEAQ. CDR3 length equals 13 residues. V lost 4 bases to trimming and J lost 3 bases, with 6 bases between them. The CDR3 loop reads CASSSAYTGELFF. In DNA, the CDR3 is TGTGCCAGCAGCTCGGCTTACACCGGGGAGCTGTTTTTT.

This clonotype has only a few counts. V is TRBV30 and J is TRBJ2-2, with D possibly matching TRBD2 (6 bases). Deletions cut 5 bases from V and 4 bases from J, with 14 bases between. This CDR3 is 14 amino acids long. The germline V gene has CDR1 GTSNPN and CDR2 SVGIG (reference sequence). In DNA, the CDR3 is TGTGCCTGGGACCGGGACTCCTTCACCGGGGAGCTGTTTTTT. Translated, it gives CAWDRDSFTGELFF.

This chain links TRBV20-1 with TRBJ1-1; D may be TRBD1 (5 bases). Germline CDR1 DFQATT, CDR2 SNEGSKA (reference sequence). The germline V and J ends were trimmed by 0 bases and 1 base, with 24 bases remaining between them. The CDR3 runs to 19 residues. CDR3 sequence (DNA): TGCAGTGCTAGAGATCAAGTTGGTGGAAGGGGTCTTTCGAACACTGAAGCTTTCTTT. It is translated as CSARDQVGGRGLSNTEAFF.

The genes are TRBV25-1 and TRBJ2-5; no clear D. CDR3 length equals 12 residues. CDR1 and CDR2 (germline): MGHDK, SYGVNS. V was trimmed by 0 bases and J by 5 bases, leaving 4 bases between them. The CDR3 sequence is CASSEYSETQYF. CDR3 DNA: TGTGCCAGCAGTGAATACAGTGAGACCCAGTACTTC.

This clonotype has only one observation. This sequence joins TRBV27 and TRBJ2-7; the D gene could be TRBD1 or TRBD2 (5 bases each). CDR3 size: 12 residues. The germline CDR1 and CDR2 sequences are MNHEY and SMNVEV (reference sequence). V lost 5 bases to trimming and J lost 8 bases, with 13 bases between them. CDR3 sequence (DNA): TGTGCCAGCAGTGGGGACCAGGTGAAGCAGTACTTC. Residues: CASSGDQVKQYF.

The CDR3 DNA reads TGTGCCAGCAGTTACTCGATGGAAAATCAGCCCCAGCATTTT. Its protein is CASSYSMENQPQHF. The rearrangement uses TRBV6-2 or TRBV6-3 and TRBJ1-5, with D unresolved. The ends were cut back, 0 bases at V and 4 bases at J, with 7 bases in the middle. This CDR3 is built from 14 residues. Germline CDR1 reads MNHEY; CDR2 reads SVGEGT.

The chain employs TRBV6-5 and TRBJ2-7; tentatively, D is TRBD1 or TRBD2 (5 bases each). V lost 2 bases, J lost 6 bases, and 23 bases lay in between. CDR1 is MNHEY and CDR2 is SVGAGI in the germline V gene. This CDR3 region has 17 residues. The CDR3 nucleotides read TGTGCCAGCAGTTACACTTGGGACCGATCTTTTTTATCCGAGCAGTACTTC. This sequence encodes CASSYTWDRSFLSEQYF.

This clonotype was recorded only once. The chain is built from TRBV7-9 and TRBJ2-7, with 7 bases identical to TRBD1. The germline gives CDR1 SEHNR, CDR2 FQNEAQ (reference sequence). CDR3 length equals 17 residues. The J segment lost 6 bases and the V segment lost 2 bases, leaving 16 bases of the junction unmatched. The CDR3 bases are TGTGCCAGCAGCTTAATGTTGTCTGACAGGGTGGATTCCGAGCAGTACTTC. Residues: CASSLMLSDRVDSEQYF.

Comment on this clonotype: Its ends do not fully match the called genes, so a read error is possible. This chain links TRBV9 with TRBJ1-1; TRBD1 might be the D (5 bases). Germline V gives CDR1 SGDLS, CDR2 YYNGEE. This CDR3 region has 13 residues. CDR3 amino acids: CASSVVSGAEAFF. DNA for the CDR3: TGTGCCAGCAGCGTCGTATCCGGGGCTGAAGCTTTTTTT.

The chain couples TRBV7-2 to TRBJ1-6, with D possibly matching TRBD1 (5 bases). V lost 3 bases and J 6 bases, leaving 18 bases between the germline ends. The CDR3 is 17 residues long. Germline V CDR1 and CDR2: SGHTA, FQGNSA. CDR3: CASSLGGDPGSNSPLHF. The CDR3 region has the DNA TGTGCCAGCAGCTTGGGTGGGGACCCCGGAAGTAATTCACCCCTCCACTTT.

CDR3 bases: TGTGCCAGCAGCGTAGCTACAGGAGCCTACTACGAGCAGTACTTC. The encoded protein is CASSVATGAYYEQYF. The V call is TRBV9, the J call TRBJ2-7; perhaps TRBD1 as D (5 bases). Per the germline V gene, CDR1 is SGDLS and CDR2 is YYNGEE. There are 15 residues in the CDR3. V gave up 0 bases and J gave up 3 bases, with 13 bases separating them.

The chain couples TRBV9 to TRBJ1-3, with no clear D. Germline lookup yields CDR1 SGDLS and CDR2 YYNGEE. The CDR3 is 13 amino acids. Trimming took 1 base from V and 2 from J, leaving 4 bases between them. The CDR3 sequence is CASSVSPGNTIYF. As DNA, the CDR3 is TGTGCCAGCAGCGTATCCCCTGGAAACACCATATATTTT.

This sequence joins TRBV12-3 or TRBV12-4 and TRBJ1-2; unclear D gene. CDR3 size: 13 residues. V lost 7 bases to trimming and J lost 4 bases, with 13 bases between them. The chain's CDR3 is CASTTGGFYGYTF. CDR3 DNA: TGTGCCAGCACTACGGGAGGGTTCTATGGCTACACCTTC.